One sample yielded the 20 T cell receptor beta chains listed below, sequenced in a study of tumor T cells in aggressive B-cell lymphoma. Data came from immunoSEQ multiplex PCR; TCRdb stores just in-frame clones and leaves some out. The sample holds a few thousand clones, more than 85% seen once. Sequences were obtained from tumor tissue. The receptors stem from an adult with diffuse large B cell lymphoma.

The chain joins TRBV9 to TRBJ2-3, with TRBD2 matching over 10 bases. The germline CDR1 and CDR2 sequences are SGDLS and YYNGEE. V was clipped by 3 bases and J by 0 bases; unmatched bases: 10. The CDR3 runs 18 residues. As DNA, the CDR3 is TGTGCCAGCAGCGCCCGTGCTAGCGGGGGATTTAGCACAGATACGCAGTATTTT. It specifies CASSARASGGFSTDTQYF.

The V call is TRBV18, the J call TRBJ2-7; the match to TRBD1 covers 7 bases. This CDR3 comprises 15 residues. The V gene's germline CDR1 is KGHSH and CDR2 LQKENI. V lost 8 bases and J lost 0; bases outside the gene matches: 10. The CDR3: CASTQTGVASYEQYF. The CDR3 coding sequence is TGTGCCAGCACCCAAACAGGGGTCGCCTCCTACGAGCAGTACTTC. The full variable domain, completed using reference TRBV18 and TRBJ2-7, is NAGVMQNPRHLVRRRGQEARLRCSPMKGHSHVYWYRQLPEEGLKFMVYLQKENIIDESGMPKERFSAEFPKEGPSILRIQQVVRGDSAAYFCASTQTGVASYEQYFGPGTRLTVT.

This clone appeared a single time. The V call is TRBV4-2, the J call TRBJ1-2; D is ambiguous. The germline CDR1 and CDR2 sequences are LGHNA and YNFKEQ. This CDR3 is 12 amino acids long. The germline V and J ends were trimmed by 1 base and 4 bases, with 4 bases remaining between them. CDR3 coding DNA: TGTGCCAGCAGCCAAGTGAGCTATGGCTACACCTTC. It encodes CASSQVSYGYTF.

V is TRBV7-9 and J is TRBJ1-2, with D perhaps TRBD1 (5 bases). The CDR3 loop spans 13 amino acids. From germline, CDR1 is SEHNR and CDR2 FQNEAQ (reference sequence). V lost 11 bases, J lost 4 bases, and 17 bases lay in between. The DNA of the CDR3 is TGTGCCTTCCGACAGACCTCTGGCTATGGCTACACCTTC. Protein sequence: CAFRQTSGYGYTF.

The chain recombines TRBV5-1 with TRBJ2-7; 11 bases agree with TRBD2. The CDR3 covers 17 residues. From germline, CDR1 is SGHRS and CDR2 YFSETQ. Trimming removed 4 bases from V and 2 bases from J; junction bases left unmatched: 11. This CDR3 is CASSPGSSGRRAYEQYF. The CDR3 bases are TGCGCCAGCAGCCCTGGGTCTAGCGGGAGGAGGGCCTACGAGCAGTACTTC.

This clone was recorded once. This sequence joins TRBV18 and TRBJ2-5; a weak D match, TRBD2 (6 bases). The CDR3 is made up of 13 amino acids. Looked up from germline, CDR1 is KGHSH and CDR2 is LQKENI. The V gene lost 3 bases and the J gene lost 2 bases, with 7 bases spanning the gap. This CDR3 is CASSPGGQETQYF. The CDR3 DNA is TGTGCCAGCTCACCTGGAGGGCAAGAGACCCAGTACTTC. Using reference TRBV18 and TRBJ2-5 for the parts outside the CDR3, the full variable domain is NAGVMQNPRHLVRRRGQEARLRCSPMKGHSHVYWYRQLPEEGLKFMVYLQKENIIDESGMPKERFSAEFPKEGPSILRIQQVVRGDSAAYFCASSPGGQETQYFGPGTRLLVL.

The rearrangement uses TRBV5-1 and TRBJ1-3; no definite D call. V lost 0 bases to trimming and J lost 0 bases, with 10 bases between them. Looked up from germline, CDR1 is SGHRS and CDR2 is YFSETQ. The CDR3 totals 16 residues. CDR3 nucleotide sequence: TGCGCCAGCAGCTTGGGAGGCCTGAGCTCTGGAAACACCATATATTTT. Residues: CASSLGGLSSGNTIYF.

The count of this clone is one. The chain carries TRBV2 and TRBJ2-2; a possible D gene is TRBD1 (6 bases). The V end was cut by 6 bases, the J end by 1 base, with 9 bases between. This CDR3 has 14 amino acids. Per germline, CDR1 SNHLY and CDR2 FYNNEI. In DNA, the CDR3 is TGTGCCAGCAGGTTGGGACAGAACACCGGGGAGCTGTTTTTT. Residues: CASRLGQNTGELFF.

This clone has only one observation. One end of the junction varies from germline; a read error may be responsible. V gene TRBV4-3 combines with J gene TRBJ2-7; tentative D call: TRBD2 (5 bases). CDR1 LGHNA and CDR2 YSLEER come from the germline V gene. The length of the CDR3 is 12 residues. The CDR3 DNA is TGCGCCAGCGGCCATGCCTCGGGAGAGCAGTACTTC. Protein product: CASGHASGEQYF.

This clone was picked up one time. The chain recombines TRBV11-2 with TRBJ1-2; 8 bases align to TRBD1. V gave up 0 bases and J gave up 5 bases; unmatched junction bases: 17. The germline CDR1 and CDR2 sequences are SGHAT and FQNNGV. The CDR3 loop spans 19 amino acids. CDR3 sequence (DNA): TGTGCCAGCAGCTTAGATATCGTGAGGACAGGGTTCTACCAATATGGCTACACCTTC. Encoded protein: CASSLDIVRTGFYQYGYTF.

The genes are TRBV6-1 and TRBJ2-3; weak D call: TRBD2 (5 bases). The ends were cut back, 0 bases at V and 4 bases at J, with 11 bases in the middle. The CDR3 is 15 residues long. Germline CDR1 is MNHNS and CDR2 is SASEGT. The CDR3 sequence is CASSEALVAPDTQYF. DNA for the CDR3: TGTGCCAGCAGTGAAGCACTAGTGGCGCCAGATACGCAGTATTTT.

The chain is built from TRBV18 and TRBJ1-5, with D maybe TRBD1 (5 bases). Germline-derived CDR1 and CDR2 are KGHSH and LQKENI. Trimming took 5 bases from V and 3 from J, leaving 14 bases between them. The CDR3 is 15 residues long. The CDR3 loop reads CASSLQEGFNQPQHF. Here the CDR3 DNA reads TGTGCCAGCTCATTACAGGAGGGATTCAATCAGCCCCAGCATTTT.

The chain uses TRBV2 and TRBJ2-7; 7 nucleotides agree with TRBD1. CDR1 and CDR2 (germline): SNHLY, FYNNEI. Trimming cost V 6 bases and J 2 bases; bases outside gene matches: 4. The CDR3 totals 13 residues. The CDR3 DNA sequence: TGTGCCAGCAGCAGGACAGGAGCCTACGAGCAGTACTTC. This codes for CASSRTGAYEQYF.

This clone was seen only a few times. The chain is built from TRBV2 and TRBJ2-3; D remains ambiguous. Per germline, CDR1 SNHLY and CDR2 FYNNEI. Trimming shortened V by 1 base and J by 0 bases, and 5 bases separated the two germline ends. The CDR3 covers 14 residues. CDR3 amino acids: CASSEVTSTDTQYF. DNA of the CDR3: TGTGCCAGCAGTGAAGTCACTAGCACAGATACGCAGTATTTT.

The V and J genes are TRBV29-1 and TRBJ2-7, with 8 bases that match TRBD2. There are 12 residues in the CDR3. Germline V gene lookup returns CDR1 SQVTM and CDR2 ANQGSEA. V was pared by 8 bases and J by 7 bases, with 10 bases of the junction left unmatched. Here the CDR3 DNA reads TGCAGCTTCTACGCGGGGGGTTGGGAGCAGTACTTC. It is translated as CSFYAGGWEQYF.

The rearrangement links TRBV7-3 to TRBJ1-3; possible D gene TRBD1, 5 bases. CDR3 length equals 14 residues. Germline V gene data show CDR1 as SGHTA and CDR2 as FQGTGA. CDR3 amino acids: CPLRGGGFGNTIYF. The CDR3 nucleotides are TGTCCTCTCCGGGGCGGGGGTTTCGGAAACACCATATATTTT.

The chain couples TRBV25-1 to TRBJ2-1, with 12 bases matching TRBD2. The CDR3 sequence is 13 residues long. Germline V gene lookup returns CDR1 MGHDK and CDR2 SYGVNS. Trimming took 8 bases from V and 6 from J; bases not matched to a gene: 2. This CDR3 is CASGTSGFNEQFF. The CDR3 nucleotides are TGTGCCAGCGGGACTAGCGGGTTCAATGAGCAGTTCTTC.

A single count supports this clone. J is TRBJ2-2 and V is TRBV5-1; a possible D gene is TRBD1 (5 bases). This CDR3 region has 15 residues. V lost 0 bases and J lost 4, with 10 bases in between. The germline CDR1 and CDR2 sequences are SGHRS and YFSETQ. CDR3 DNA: TGCGCCAGCAGCTTGGTCCAGGGTGCCACCGGGGAGCTGTTTTTT. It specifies CASSLVQGATGELFF. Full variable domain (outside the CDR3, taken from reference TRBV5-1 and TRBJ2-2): KAGVTQTPRYLIKTRGQQVTLSCSPISGHRSVSWYQQTPGQGLQFLFEYFSETQRNKGNFPGRFSGRQFSNSRSEMNVSTLELGDSALYLCASSLVQGATGELFFGEGSRLTVL.

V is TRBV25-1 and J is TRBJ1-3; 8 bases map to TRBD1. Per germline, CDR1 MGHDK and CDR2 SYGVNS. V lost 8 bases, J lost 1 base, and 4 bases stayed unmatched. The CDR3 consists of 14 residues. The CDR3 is CASEDRGSGNTIYF. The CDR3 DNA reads TGTGCCAGCGAAGACAGGGGATCTGGAAACACCATATATTTT.

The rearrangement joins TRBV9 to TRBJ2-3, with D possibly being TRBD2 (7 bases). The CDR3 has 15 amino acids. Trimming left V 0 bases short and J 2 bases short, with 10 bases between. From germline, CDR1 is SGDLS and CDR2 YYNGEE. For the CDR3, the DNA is TGTGCCAGCAGCGTAGGTGGGGGGGCCACAGATACGCAGTATTTT. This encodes CASSVGGGATDTQYF.